The present T cell receptor beta chain was sequenced within a study of technical replicates of blood from a few donors (dated by TCRdb to 2016 to 2017). Receptor amplification or capture employed the immunoSEQ multiplex PCR assay. TCRdb took over this immuneACCESS table, retaining in-frame rearrangements with V and J assigned. Such tables are incomplete; in checked studies, under half of the missing clones stem from an unresolved V gene, and the remainder is unexplained. The sample table contains 65,000 to 95,000 clones; only one count was recorded for 95% to 98% of them. The ten largest clones add up to approximately 0.14% of the sample. In this sample, this clone turned up once. The antigen this receptor binds is unknown. There are no base qualities to consult, and no much larger clone falls within one base. Trimming takes 0 bases off V and 5 bases off J; junction bases not matched to a gene: 7. CDR1 is given as SGDLS and CDR2 as YYNGEE, both from the germline V gene. Including the terminal cysteine and phenylalanine, the CDR3 comprises 16 residues. Only the CDR3 region is kept as DNA, spanning 48 bases read in frame from base 1.

Sample: T cells isolated from PBMCs. This sequence originates from a human donor in good health. Rearrangement joined TRBV9 to TRBJ2-5, with 10 bases aligning to TRBD2. The CDR3 region has the sequence CASSVVGAGGLETQYF. The DNA sequence is given as TGTGCCAGCAGCGTAGTCGGAGCGGGGGGGCTGGAGACCCAGTACTTC.